This T cell receptor beta chain was obtained from a study of shared clonotypes between healthy human individuals (dated by TCRdb to 2020 to 2021). Background for the entire study: Two women and three men aged 18 to 49 years were included in the cohort. Each donor's leukapheresis produced roughly between roughly 0.85 and 10 billion PBMCs. For each donor, CD4 naive and CD4 memory were each given three plates, CD8 naive was given two plates, and CD8 memory was given one plate. Libraries were prepared and TCR repertoires were sequenced by different laboratories using diverse techniques, in order to increase sequencing depth and limit assay-specific biases. The study deeply sequenced blood TCR repertoires of roughly five healthy adults to estimate repertoire size and the extent of clonotype sharing between individuals. Overall results and qualifications from the work: Clonotypes shared by all four sorted-subset donors showed higher generation probabilities than non-shared clonotypes. Sampling was restricted to blood, and TCR repertoires in tissue are likely to differ from TCR repertoires in blood. Across a few donors, approximately 4.6% of naive CD4, roughly 3.5% of naive CD8, under 2.5% of memory CD4, and 0.4% to 0.45% of memory CD8 clonotypes were shared. Because the study included only a small number of donors, the genetic and exposure-history diversity represented was limited. Naive subsets generally had larger estimated clonotype richness than memory subsets. Even with the large sequencing depth, rarefaction of the sorted-subset datasets indicated that sequencing was incomplete. Based on pairwise subsampling, the degree of clonotype sharing among donors was expected to be affected by sequencing depth.

CD8 naive samples were obtained by positive selection for CCR7 among CD45RO-negative cells, yielding a CD45RA+CCR7+ population from which TemRA cells were excluded. Donors were healthy HIV-negative adults with no recently reported acute infections or vaccinations. Only Caucasian adults living in Nashville, Tennessee, USA were represented among the donors. Blood was obtained by leukapheresis, after which PBMCs were separated by Ficoll-Histopaque density gradient centrifugation and cryopreserved in liquid nitrogen vapor phase. Analytical flow cytometry was used to check the purity and quantity of each magnetically sorted T cell population. Genomic DNA was isolated from each sorted fraction and quantified by UV absorbance on a Nanodrop 2000c. From the cysteine up to the phenylalanine, the CDR3 has a length of 14 residues. Of all the DNA, just the CDR3 is kept, 42 bases in frame from base 1. Clipping removes 5 bases from V and 2 bases from J, with 4 as the unmatched junction base count. The germline V gene specifies SGHRS as CDR1 and YFSETQ as CDR2.

Details on this clone: This receptor's antigen is unknown. Base qualities are not at hand, and no much larger clone is one base apart.

Using the deep immunoSEQ assay, multiplex PCR amplified TCR CDR3 regions from genomic DNA. Extracted genomic DNA from each cell subset was spread evenly across all wells of several immunoSEQ 96-well plates, with each plate serving as a replicate. Each replicate PCR for sorted subsets received roughly 200 ng genomic DNA, equal to roughly 29,000 T cell genomes. Purified libraries were measured with a Qubit 3.0 fluorometer, size-checked on a Bioanalyzer 2100, and measured again with the KAPA Library Quantification kit. A separate single-read 150-cycle Illumina NextSeq 550 flow cell was used to sequence each immunoSEQ 96-well plate. The paper's processing steps were these. Because the immunoSEQ output held only junctional sequences and lacked quality scores, the filtering could not match the filtering applied to full-length reads. Sequences were annotated with PyIR, a Python wrapper for IgBLAST v1.9, using IMGT germline references to assign V/J genes and CDR3. Reads were removed for weak V/J assignments (E-value above 1e-6), missing CDR3, stop codons, out-of-frame junctions, or ambiguous translated residues. V3J clonotypes were defined as sequences sharing the same inferred V gene, J gene, and CDR3 amino acid sequence. Percentage overlap between repertoires was calculated by dividing the number of shared unique clonotypes by the size of the smaller repertoire. Three approaches were used to assess repertoire richness: RTK rarefaction, the Chao1 estimator, and Recon v2.1 estimates of unobserved clonotypes. Generation probabilities were computed with OLGA for all TCRbeta clonotypes obtained by the gDNA method from a handful of donors. TCRdb stores this immuneACCESS table with in-frame sequences only. Part of the clones is absent; in the studies checked, under half of the shortfall reflects unresolved V genes, and no reason is known for the rest. That table is the source of V, J and clone size, and D and trimming were worked out from the DNA. This sample holds approximately 590,000 clones; about 95% were observed only once. Jointly, the top ten make up about 0.11% of the sample.

Sequenced: naive CD8+ T cells sorted from blood. The cell subset or site tag for this specimen amounts to: CD45RA+CCR7+. The receptor was isolated from a woman aged 25 to 39 in good health. In this chain, TRBV5-1 is recombined with TRBJ2-7; 10 of the junction bases match TRBD1. The CDR3 is CASRSDRGTYEQYF. The sequence in DNA is TGCGCCAGCAGATCGGACAGGGGGACCTACGAGCAGTACTTC.